One T cell receptor (beta chain) is described in this entry. Its target is unknown. The data were obtained in a study of cytomegalovirus exposure and HLA in healthy donors. About the study: An earlier analysis found roughly 110 million unique TCR beta sequences from approximately 190 million T cells. Study results and limitations: Most TCR beta V segments were productive about 87% or about 30% of the time in an earlier analysis.

13 Jbeta primers and 60 Vbeta primers were used for the PCR. Measured with immunoSEQ multiplex PCR; TCRdb has only the in-frame clones, and not every one. The table includes about 140,000 clones, more than 75% detected once. The V end lost 6 bases, the J end lost 3 bases, and 6 bases lay between the germline ends. This CDR3 is built from 11 residues. In germline, CDR1 is SEHNR, CDR2 FQNEAQ (reference sequence). V is TRBV7-9 and J is TRBJ2-7; D is unresolved. The sequence came from a woman between 40 and 55 years old in good health and CMV-seronegative. Material: PBMCs. CDR3 region: CASSASYEQYF. CDR3 sequence (DNA): TGTGCCAGCAGTGCTAGCTACGAGCAGTACTTC.